This T cell receptor beta chain appears in the sequencing data of a study of blood T cell repertoires in COVID-19. Germline CDR1 is SGHTA and CDR2 is FQGNSA. The CDR3 contains 15 residues. V lost 1 base and J lost 7, with 16 bases in between. Sequenced by immunoSEQ multiplex PCR; TCRdb stores in-frame clones only, minus some. The data show about 150,000 clones, over 70% seen once. This chain links TRBV7-2 with TRBJ1-1; D remains unclear. This TCR was recovered from a man aged 65-85 years who had been exposed to COVID-19. Sequenced: PBMCs or T cells enriched from blood (not recorded which). CDR3 in DNA: TGTGCCAGCAGCTTAGGTGGCAGTTCAAACTATGAAGCTTTCTTT. Translating gives CASSLGGSSNYEAFF.